The entry below describes one TCR beta chain. As yet, its antigen is unknown. Measured with immunoSEQ multiplex PCR; TCRdb has only the in-frame clones, and not every one. Here the sample spans about 41,000 clones, roughly 96% being singletons. The record originates from a study of T cell clonotyping in hematopoietic cell transplantation. Germline lookup yields CDR1 MGHDK and CDR2 SYGVNS. Trimming removed 10 bases at V and 3 bases at J, with 7 bases between. This CDR3 comprises 10 residues. Study-wide points: Recipient TCR diversity dropped after transplant; expanded clonotypes rose from day 30 to 180. At the given depth, recipient repertoires were over 95% de novo clonotypes.

Sequencing was done on a sample of peripheral blood mononuclear cells. This chain uses TRBV25-1 with TRBJ2-7, with D unresolved. The receptor's source is a man between 25 and 39 years old in good health. Some clones in this sample may be carry-over from other donors' samples. The DNA for the CDR3 is TGTGCCACCGGCAACTACGAGCAGTACTTC. Translating it yields CATGNYEQYF.